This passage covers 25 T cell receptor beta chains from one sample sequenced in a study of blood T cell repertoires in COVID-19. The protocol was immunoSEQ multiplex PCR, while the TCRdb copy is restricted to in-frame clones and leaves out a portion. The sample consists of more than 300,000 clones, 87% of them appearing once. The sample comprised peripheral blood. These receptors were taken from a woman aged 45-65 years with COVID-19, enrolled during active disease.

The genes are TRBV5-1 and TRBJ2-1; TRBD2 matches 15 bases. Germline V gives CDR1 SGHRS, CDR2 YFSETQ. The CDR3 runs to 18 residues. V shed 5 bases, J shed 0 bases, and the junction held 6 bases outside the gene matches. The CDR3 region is CASRKGLAGGDSYNEQFF. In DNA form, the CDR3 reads TGCGCCAGCAGGAAGGGACTAGCGGGAGGAGACTCCTACAATGAGCAGTTCTTC.

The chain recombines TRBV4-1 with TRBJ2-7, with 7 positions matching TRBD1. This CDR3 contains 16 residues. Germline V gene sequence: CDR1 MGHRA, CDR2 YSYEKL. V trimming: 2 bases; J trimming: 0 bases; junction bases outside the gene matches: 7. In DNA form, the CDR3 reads TGCGCCAGCAGCCAATTCGGGACAGACCTCTCCTACGAGCAGTACTTC. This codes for CASSQFGTDLSYEQYF.

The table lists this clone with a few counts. The DNA for the CDR3 is TGTGCCAGCAGCTTGGTTACAGGGAAACGAAGATCTGAAGCTTTCTTT. Protein product: CASSLVTGKRRSEAFF. V gene TRBV5-4 combines with J gene TRBJ1-1, with D possibly being TRBD1 (6 bases). Germline lookup yields CDR1 SGHNT and CDR2 YYREEE (reference sequence). The CDR3 spans 16 residues. The V end lost 0 bases, the J end lost 6 bases, and 18 bases lay between the germline ends.

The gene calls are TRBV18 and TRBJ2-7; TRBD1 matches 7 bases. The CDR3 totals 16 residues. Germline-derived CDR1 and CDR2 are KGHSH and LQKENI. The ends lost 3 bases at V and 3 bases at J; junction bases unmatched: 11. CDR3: CASSPLTGWVDYEQYF. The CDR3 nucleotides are TGTGCCAGCTCACCCCTGACAGGGTGGGTGGACTACGAGCAGTACTTC.

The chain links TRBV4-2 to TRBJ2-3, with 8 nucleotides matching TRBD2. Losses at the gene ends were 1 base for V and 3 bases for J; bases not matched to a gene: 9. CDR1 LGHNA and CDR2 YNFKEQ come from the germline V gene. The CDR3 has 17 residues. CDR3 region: CASSQAGAGGPTDTQYF. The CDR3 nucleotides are TGTGCCAGCAGCCAAGCTGGTGCGGGAGGACCAACAGATACGCAGTATTTT.

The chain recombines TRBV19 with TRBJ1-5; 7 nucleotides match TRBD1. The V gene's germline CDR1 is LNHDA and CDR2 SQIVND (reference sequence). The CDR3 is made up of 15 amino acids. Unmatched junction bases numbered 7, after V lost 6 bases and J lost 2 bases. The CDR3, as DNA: TGTGCCAGTAGGTCAGGGGGATTAGGCAATCAGCCCCAGCATTTT. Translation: CASRSGGLGNQPQHF.

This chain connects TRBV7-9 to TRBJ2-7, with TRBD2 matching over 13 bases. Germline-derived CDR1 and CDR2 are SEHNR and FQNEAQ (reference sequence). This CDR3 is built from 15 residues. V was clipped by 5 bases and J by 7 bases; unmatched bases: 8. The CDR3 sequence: CASSPGLAGAREQYF. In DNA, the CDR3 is TGTGCCAGCAGCCCCGGACTAGCGGGAGCGAGGGAGCAGTACTTC.

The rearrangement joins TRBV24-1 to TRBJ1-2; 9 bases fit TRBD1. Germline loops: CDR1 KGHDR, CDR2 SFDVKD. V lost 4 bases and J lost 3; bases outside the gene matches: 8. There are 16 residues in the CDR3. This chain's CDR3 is CATSDPSDRGDYGYTF. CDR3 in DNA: TGTGCCACCAGTGACCCATCGGACAGGGGCGACTATGGCTACACCTTC.

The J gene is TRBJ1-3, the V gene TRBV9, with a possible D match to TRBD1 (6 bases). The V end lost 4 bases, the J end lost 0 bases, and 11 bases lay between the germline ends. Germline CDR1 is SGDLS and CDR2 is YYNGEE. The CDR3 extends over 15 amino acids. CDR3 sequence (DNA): TGTGCCAGCAGCCCCGGACAGACCTCTGGAAACACCATATATTTT. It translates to CASSPGQTSGNTIYF.

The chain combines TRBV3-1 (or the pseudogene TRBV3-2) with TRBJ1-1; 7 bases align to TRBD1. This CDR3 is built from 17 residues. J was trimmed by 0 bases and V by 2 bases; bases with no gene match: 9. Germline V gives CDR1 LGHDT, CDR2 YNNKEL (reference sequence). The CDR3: CASSQISTGEMNTEAFF. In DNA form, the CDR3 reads TGTGCCAGCAGCCAAATTTCTACAGGGGAAATGAACACTGAAGCTTTCTTT.

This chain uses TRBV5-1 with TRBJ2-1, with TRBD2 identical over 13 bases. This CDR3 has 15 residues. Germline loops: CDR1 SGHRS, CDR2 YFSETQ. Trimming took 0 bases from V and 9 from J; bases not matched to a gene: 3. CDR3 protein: CASSLELAGGGEQFF. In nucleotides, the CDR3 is TGCGCCAGCAGCTTGGAACTAGCGGGAGGGGGTGAGCAGTTCTTC.

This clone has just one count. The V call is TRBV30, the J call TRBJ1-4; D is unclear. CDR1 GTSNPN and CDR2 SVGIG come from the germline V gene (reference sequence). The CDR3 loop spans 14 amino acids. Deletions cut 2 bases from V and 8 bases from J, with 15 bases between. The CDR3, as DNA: TGTGCCTGGAGTAAGCACGGCGGGAACGAAAAACTGTTTTTT. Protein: CAWSKHGGNEKLFF.

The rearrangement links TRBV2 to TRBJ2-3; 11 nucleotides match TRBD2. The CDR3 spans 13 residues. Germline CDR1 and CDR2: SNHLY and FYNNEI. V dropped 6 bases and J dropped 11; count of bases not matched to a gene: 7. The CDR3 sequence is CASRILAGVKQYF. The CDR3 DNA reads TGTGCCAGCAGGATACTAGCGGGAGTCAAGCAGTATTTT.

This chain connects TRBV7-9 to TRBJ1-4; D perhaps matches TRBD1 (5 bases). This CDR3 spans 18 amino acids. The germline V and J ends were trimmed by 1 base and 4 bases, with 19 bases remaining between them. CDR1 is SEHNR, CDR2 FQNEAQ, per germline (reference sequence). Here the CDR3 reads CASSLGIGGAVNNEKLFF. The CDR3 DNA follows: TGTGCCAGCAGCTTAGGGATCGGTGGGGCAGTTAATAATGAAAAACTGTTTTTT.

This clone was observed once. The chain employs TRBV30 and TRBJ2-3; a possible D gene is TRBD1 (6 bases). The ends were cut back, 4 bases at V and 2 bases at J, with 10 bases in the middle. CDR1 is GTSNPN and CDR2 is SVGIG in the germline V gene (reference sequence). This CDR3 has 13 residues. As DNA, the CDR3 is TGTGCCTGGACCAGGGGTTCCACAGATACGCAGTATTTT. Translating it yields CAWTRGSTDTQYF.

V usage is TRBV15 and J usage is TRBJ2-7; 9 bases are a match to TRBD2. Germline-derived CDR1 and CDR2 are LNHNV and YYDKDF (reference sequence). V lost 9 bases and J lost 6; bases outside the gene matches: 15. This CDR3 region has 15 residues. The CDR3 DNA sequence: TGTGCCACTTCCCCACCGGGACTAGCAGGGAGCGAGCAGTACTTC. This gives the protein CATSPPGLAGSEQYF.

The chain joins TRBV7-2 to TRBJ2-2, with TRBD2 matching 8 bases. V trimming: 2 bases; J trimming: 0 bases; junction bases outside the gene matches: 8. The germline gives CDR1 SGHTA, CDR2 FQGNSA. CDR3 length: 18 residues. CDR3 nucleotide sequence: TGTGCCAGCAGCTTATCGGGGGCGGGGGGTACGAACACCGGGGAGCTGTTTTTT. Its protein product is CASSLSGAGGTNTGELFF.

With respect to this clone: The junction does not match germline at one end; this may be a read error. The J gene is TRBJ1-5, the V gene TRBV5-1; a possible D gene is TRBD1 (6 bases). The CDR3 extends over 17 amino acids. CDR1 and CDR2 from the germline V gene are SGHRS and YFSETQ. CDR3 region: CARSSGRGGGRGQPQHF. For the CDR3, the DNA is TGCGCCCGCAGCTCAGGCCGTGGGGGGGGGCGCGGTCAGCCCCAGCATTTT.

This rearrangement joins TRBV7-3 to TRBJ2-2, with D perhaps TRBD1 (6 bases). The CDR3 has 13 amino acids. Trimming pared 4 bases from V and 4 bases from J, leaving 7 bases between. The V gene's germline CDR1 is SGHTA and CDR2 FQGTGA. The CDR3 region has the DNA TGTGCCAGCAGCTCGACAGGCACCGGGGAGCTGTTTTTT. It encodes CASSSTGTGELFF.

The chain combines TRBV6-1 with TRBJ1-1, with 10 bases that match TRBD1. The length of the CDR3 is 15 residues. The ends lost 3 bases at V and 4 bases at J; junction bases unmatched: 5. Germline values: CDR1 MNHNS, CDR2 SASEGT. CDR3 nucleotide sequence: TGTGCCAGCAGTGATAGGGACAGGGGAGTCACTGAAGCTTTCTTT. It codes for CASSDRDRGVTEAFF.

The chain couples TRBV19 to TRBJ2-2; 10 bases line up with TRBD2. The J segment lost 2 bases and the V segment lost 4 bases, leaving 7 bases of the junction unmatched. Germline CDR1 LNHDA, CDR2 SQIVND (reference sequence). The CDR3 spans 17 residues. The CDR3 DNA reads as TGTGCCAGTAGTAGAAGACTAGCGGGTTACAACACCGGGGAGCTGTTTTTT. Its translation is CASSRRLAGYNTGELFF.

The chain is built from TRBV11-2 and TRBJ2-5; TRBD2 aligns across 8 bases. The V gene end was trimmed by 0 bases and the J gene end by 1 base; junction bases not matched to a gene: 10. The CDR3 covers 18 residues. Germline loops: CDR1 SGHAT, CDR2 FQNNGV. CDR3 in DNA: TGTGCCAGCAGCTTAGATCGGTCAGCGGGAGCCATCCAAGAGACCCAGTACTTC. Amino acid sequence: CASSLDRSAGAIQETQYF. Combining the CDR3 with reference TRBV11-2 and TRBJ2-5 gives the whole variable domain EAGVAQSPRYKIIEKRQSVAFWCNPISGHATLYWYQQILGQGPKLLIQFQNNGVVDDSQLPKDRFSAERLKGVDSTLKIQPAKLEDSAVYLCASSLDRSAGAIQETQYFGPGTRLLVL.

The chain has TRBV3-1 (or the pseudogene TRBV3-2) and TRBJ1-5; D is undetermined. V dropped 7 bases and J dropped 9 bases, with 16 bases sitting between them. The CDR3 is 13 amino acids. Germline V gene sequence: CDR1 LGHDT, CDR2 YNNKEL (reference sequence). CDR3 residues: CASNSGGSAPQHF. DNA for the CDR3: TGTGCCAGCAATAGTGGAGGTTCGGCGCCCCAGCATTTT.

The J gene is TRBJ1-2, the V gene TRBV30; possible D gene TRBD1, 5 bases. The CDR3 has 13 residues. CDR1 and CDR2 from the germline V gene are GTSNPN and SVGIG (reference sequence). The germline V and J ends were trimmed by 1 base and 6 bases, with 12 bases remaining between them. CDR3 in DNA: TGTGCCTGGAGTGAGACAGTGGTTAATGGCTACACCTTC. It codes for CAWSETVVNGYTF.

The DNA for the CDR3 is TGTGCCAGCAGCAGAGGAGGGACAGGGATGGAGACCCAGTACTTC. Translation gives CASSRGGTGMETQYF. The chain uses TRBV7-2 and TRBJ2-5; 9 bases fit TRBD1. The CDR3 has 15 amino acids. The junction had 9 bases not matched to a gene; V was cut back by 5 bases and J by 5 bases. Germline loops: CDR1 SGHTA, CDR2 FQGNSA.